This TCR beta chain was sequenced for a study of pediatric ulcerative colitis. Study-wide points: Acute severe colitis showed lower rectal diversity from clonal expansions.

Per germline, CDR1 SGHRS and CDR2 YFSETQ. V lost 5 bases and J 11 bases, leaving 14 bases between the germline ends. CDR3 size: 11 residues. This clone was detected a few times. What it binds is unknown. Sequencing depth was up to 500,000 reads per sample. The method was immunoSEQ multiplex PCR; TCRdb's version includes in-frame clones alone and lacks a portion of them. The profile covers around 65,000 clones, with around 80% appearing a single time and around 5.3% taken by the ten largest. Sequences were obtained from blood. The TCR originated in a boy aged 5-17 years with moderate ulcerative colitis. The chain has TRBV5-1 and TRBJ2-7, with D maybe TRBD1 (6 bases). CDR3 sequence: CASRLTGYKYF. CDR3 sequence (DNA): TGCGCCAGCAGGCTTACAGGGTATAAGTACTTC.